What follows is one T cell receptor beta chain and its context. Its matching antigen is unknown. Within the sample, other DNA sequences also encode this same CDR3. The data are from a study of shared clonotypes between healthy human individuals. Findings and caveats of the study: A limitation of the genetic and exposure-history diversity represented arose from few donors.

Only in-frame clones appear in the TCRdb table, and some are missing; sequencing was by immunoSEQ multiplex PCR. The table has hundreds of thousands of clones, roughly 95% seen once; the top ten hold about 0.11%. This CDR3 contains 13 residues. Trimming removed 3 bases at V and 3 bases at J, with 9 bases between. Germline V gene data show CDR1 as MNHEY and CDR2 as SMNVEV (reference sequence). Naive CD8 isolation took CD45RO-negative cells positively selected for CCR7 and excluded terminally differentiated effector memory CD45RA+ cells. Study donors comprised healthy, HIV-negative adults devoid of recent acute infection or vaccination.

The V call is TRBV27, the J call TRBJ2-7; possible D gene TRBD2, 5 bases. Source material: naive CD8+ T cells sorted from blood. The TCR sequence derives from a woman in her 30s in good health. The CDR3: CASSFGRNYEQYF. The CDR3, as DNA: TGTGCCAGCAGTTTTGGGAGAAACTACGAGCAGTACTTC.